Below, 21 T cell receptor beta chains from the same sample are listed, as sequenced in a study of T cells in Graves' hyperthyroidism and ophthalmopathy. RNA transcripts yielded amplified TCR beta CDR3 regions. RT-PCR in the first round (using the HTBI primer set) targeted the TCR CDR3. MiXCR, applied by TCRdb to the multiplex PCR reads, yields one record per CDR3 protein. Of hundreds of thousands of distinct CDR3 sequences detected, approximately 15% appear once; the ten largest clones hold 18%. Material for sequencing was blood. Every receptor here comes from a woman between 18 and 29 years old with Graves' hyperthyroidism.

At least ten counts were recorded for this clonotype. This chain connects TRBV7-9 to TRBJ1-5; the D gene is possibly TRBD1 (6 bases). CDR3 size: 14 residues. The germline V and J ends were trimmed by 1 base and 2 bases, with 6 bases remaining between them. Germline lookup yields CDR1 SEHNR and CDR2 FQNEAQ (reference sequence). The CDR3 DNA is TGTGCCAGCAGCTTAGGGACAGGCAATCAGCCCCAGCATTTT. Protein product: CASSLGTGNQPQHF.

This clonotype was found many times. The rearrangement uses TRBV12-3 or TRBV12-4 and TRBJ2-1; 7 nucleotides match TRBD2. There are 16 residues in the CDR3. Trimming removed 4 bases from V and 6 bases from J; junction bases left unmatched: 12. In nucleotides, the CDR3 is TGTGCCAGCAGTTCCATTAGCGAGGGAGGGGTCAATGAGCAGTTCTTC. Its translation: CASSSISEGGVNEQFF.

This clonotype was seen at least ten times. This sequence joins TRBV20-1 and TRBJ1-4; D gene uncertain. The germline V gene has CDR1 DFQATT and CDR2 SNEGSKA (reference sequence). The CDR3 spans 11 residues. Trimming shortened V by 2 bases and J by 8 bases, and 6 bases separated the two germline ends. The CDR3 DNA reads as TGCAGTGCTAGATACGGAGAAAAACTGTTTTTT. Its protein product is CSARYGEKLFF.

The chain's CDR3 is CASSMGGRVNTGELFF. The DNA of the CDR3 is TGTGCCAGCAGCATGGGAGGACGGGTGAACACCGGGGAGCTGTTTTTT. The chain has TRBV7-9 and TRBJ2-2, with D perhaps matching TRBD2 (6 bases). Trimming shortened V by 5 bases and J by 1 base, and 14 bases separated the two germline ends. The CDR3 is made up of 16 amino acids. CDR1 SEHNR and CDR2 FQNEAQ come from the germline V gene (reference sequence).

The V and J genes are TRBV24-1 and TRBJ1-1, with D unresolved. This CDR3 spans 13 amino acids. With 1 base removed from V and 2 bases from J, the gap between germline ends came to 4 bases. CDR1 is KGHDR, CDR2 SFDVKD, per germline. The CDR3 DNA is TGTGCCACCAGTGATTTCGGTAACACTGAAGCTTTCTTT. Amino acid sequence: CATSDFGNTEAFF.

With regard to this clonotype: A clone one base away is much larger, so this may be a read error. The gene calls are TRBV28 and TRBJ1-2; TRBD1 is a possible D gene (6 bases). CDR1 is MDHEN, CDR2 SYDVKM, per germline. The CDR3 consists of 14 residues. The CDR3 DNA follows: TGTGCCGGCAGTTCTACGGACAGCAACTATGGCTACACCTTC. This codes for CAGSSTDSNYGYTF.

In its sample, this clonotype was seen many times. This chain links TRBV9 with TRBJ2-7; D remains ambiguous. Germline-derived CDR1 and CDR2 are SGDLS and YYNGEE. V lost 0 bases, J lost 1 base, and 8 bases lay in between. CDR3 length: 14 residues. The CDR3 DNA sequence: TGTGCCAGCAGCGTAGGGGCTGGGTCCTACGAGCAGTACTTC. Translation gives CASSVGAGSYEQYF.

The genes are TRBV6-2 or TRBV6-3 and TRBJ2-7; 8 nucleotides align to TRBD2. The ends lost 5 bases at V and 2 bases at J; junction bases unmatched: 8. This CDR3 region has 15 residues. The germline gives CDR1 MNHEY, CDR2 SVGEGT. The CDR3 protein is CASSPIAGPTYEQYF. CDR3 nucleotides: TGTGCCAGCAGTCCGATAGCGGGGCCAACCTACGAGCAGTACTTC.

This clonotype has a handful of counts. The gene calls are TRBV9 and TRBJ2-1; 7 bases match TRBD1. The V gene end was trimmed by 0 bases and the J gene end by 8 bases; junction bases not matched to a gene: 2. The CDR3 spans 13 residues. Germline V gene lookup returns CDR1 SGDLS and CDR2 YYNGEE. The CDR3 is CASSVATGDEQFF. CDR3 DNA: TGTGCCAGCAGCGTAGCTACAGGGGATGAGCAGTTCTTC.

In its sample, this clonotype was seen many times. The chain links TRBV7-2 to TRBJ2-1, with no clear D. The CDR3 totals 14 residues. V shed 1 base and J shed 10 bases, with 14 bases lying between them. Germline loops: CDR1 SGHTA, CDR2 FQGNSA. CDR3 in DNA: TGTGCCAGCAGCTTAGAGAACTTTATAGTGGAGCAGTTCTTC. Protein product: CASSLENFIVEQFF.

This clonotype came up a few times. V is TRBV5-6 and J is TRBJ1-6, with D possibly being TRBD1 (5 bases). The V end was cut by 4 bases, the J end by 10 bases, with 15 bases between. Germline CDR1 and CDR2: SGHDT and YYEEEE. CDR3 size: 14 residues. Written as DNA, the CDR3 is TGTGCCAGCAGCCCGCTGATTGGGGACTCACCCCTCCACTTT. This translates into CASSPLIGDSPLHF.

This clonotype has just a few counts. The chain links TRBV15 to TRBJ1-1; D ambiguous. CDR1 and CDR2 (germline): LNHNV, YYDKDF (reference sequence). This CDR3 is built from 14 residues. Trimming pared 5 bases from V and 6 bases from J, leaving 16 bases between. The CDR3 DNA reads TGTGCCACCAGCCCAATCGGCCTTACCTCTGAAGCTTTCTTT. Residues: CATSPIGLTSEAFF. Full variable domain (outside the CDR3, taken from reference TRBV15 and TRBJ1-1): DAMVIQNPRYQVTQFGKPVTLSCSQTLNHNVMYWYQQKSSQAPKLLFHYYDKDFNNEADTPDNFQSRRPNTSFCFLDIRSPGLGDTAMYLCATSPIGLTSEAFFGQGTRLTVV.

This clonotype was observed many times. This chain connects TRBV11-2 to TRBJ1-3; the match to TRBD1 covers 9 bases. CDR1 and CDR2 (germline): SGHAT, FQNNGV. This CDR3 has 16 residues. Trimming took 5 bases from V and 4 from J; bases not matched to a gene: 9. The chain's CDR3 is CASSHYRGQKGNTIYF. The DNA for the CDR3 is TGTGCCAGCAGCCACTACAGGGGGCAGAAGGGAAACACCATATATTTT. The complete variable domain, with remaining parts taken from reference TRBV11-2 and TRBJ1-3, reads EAGVAQSPRYKIIEKRQSVAFWCNPISGHATLYWYQQILGQGPKLLIQFQNNGVVDDSQLPKDRFSAERLKGVDSTLKIQPAKLEDSAVYLCASSHYRGQKGNTIYFGEGSWLTVV.

In this sample, this clonotype turned up many times. J is TRBJ1-3 and V is TRBV12-3 or TRBV12-4, with D unclear. The CDR3 is 15 residues long. Between the trimmed V and J ends, which lost 2 bases and 0 bases, there was a span of 8 bases. This CDR3 is CASSLWTDSGNTIYF. As DNA, the CDR3 is TGTGCCAGCAGTTTATGGACGGACTCTGGAAACACCATATATTTT.

This clonotype was observed a few times. A clone one base away is much larger, so this may be a read error. The CDR3 does not close with the conserved phenylalanine or tryptophan, likely indicating a read error. The chain couples TRBV5-1 to TRBJ1-1; 10 positions match TRBD1. The CDR3 extends over 14 amino acids. The germline CDR1 and CDR2 sequences are SGHRS and YFSETQ. Losses at the gene ends were 4 bases for V and 2 bases for J; bases not matched to a gene: 2. The CDR3 region is CASSRTGGNTEAFS. CDR3 DNA: TGCGCCAGCAGCCGGACAGGGGGTAACACTGAAGCTTTCTCT.

This chain joins TRBV19 and TRBJ2-1; 9 positions agree with TRBD2. The CDR3 consists of 19 residues. V was clipped by 5 bases and J by 2 bases; unmatched bases: 16. The germline gives CDR1 LNHDA, CDR2 SQIVND (reference sequence). CDR3 DNA: TGTGCCAGTAGTGCGACCAGGAAGACTAGCGGTAGCCCCTACAATGAGCAGTTCTTC. Translation: CASSATRKTSGSPYNEQFF.

This chain links TRBV7-2 with TRBJ1-2; TRBD1 matches 8 bases. Germline V lookup: CDR1 SGHTA, CDR2 FQGNSA. Trimming took 7 bases from V and 3 from J; bases not matched to a gene: 7. The CDR3 length is 14 residues. The CDR3 sequence: CASTPDRADYGYTF. The CDR3 bases are TGTGCCAGCACCCCGGACAGGGCAGACTATGGCTACACCTTC.

This clonotype was detected ten times or more. The chain couples TRBV2 to TRBJ1-4; unclear D gene. This CDR3 is 13 amino acids long. Trimming stripped 7 bases from V and 7 bases from J, with 13 bases between. From germline, CDR1 is SNHLY and CDR2 FYNNEI. The CDR3 DNA sequence: TGTGCCAGCACCTTGGAGACAAGTGAAAAACTGTTTTTT. As protein: CASTLETSEKLFF.

For this clonotype: Its ends do not fully match the called genes, so a read error is possible. The chain has TRBV12-3 or TRBV12-4 and TRBJ1-5; D gene unclear. The CDR3 runs to 16 residues. DNA of the CDR3: TGTGCCAGCAGTTTAGACTCCGGGCATAGCAGTCAGCCCCAGCATTTT. Its protein product is CASSLDSGHSSQPQHF.

The count of this clonotype is one. The rearrangement joins TRBV20-1 to TRBJ2-2, with a tentative D call TRBD2 (5 bases). Deletions cut 2 bases from V and 5 bases from J, with 12 bases between. The CDR3 has 14 residues. Germline CDR1 DFQATT, CDR2 SNEGSKA (reference sequence). The CDR3 loop reads CSARPRTGTGELFF. Written as DNA, the CDR3 is TGCAGTGCTAGACCCCGGACGGGGACCGGGGAGCTGTTTTTT.

The chain links TRBV20-1 to TRBJ1-5; TRBD1 might be the D (5 bases). Trimming cost V 3 bases and J 5 bases, with 20 bases left between them. Germline CDR1 reads DFQATT; CDR2 reads SNEGSKA (reference sequence). The length of the CDR3 is 16 residues. In DNA form, the CDR3 reads TGCAGTGCTAGGCAAAATAAGGGGTTTGATCATCAGCCCCAGCATTTT. Protein product: CSARQNKGFDHQPQHF.